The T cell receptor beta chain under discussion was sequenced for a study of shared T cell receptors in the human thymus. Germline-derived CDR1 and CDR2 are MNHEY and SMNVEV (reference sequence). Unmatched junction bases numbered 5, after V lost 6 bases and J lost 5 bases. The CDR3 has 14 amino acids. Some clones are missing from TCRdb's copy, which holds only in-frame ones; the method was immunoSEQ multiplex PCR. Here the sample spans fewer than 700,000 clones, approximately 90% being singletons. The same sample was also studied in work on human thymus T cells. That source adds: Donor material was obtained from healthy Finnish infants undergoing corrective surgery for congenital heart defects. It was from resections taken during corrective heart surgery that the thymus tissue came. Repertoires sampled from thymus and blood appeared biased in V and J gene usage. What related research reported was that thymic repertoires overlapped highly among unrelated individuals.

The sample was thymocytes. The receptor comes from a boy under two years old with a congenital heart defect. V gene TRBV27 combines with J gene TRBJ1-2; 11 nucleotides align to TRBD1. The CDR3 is CASRKGQGAYGYTF. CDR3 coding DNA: TGTGCCAGCAGAAAAGGACAGGGGGCGTATGGCTACACCTTC.